A selection of T cell receptor beta chains follows, all from one sample in a study of T cell responses to AZD1222 COVID-19 vaccine. The method was immunoSEQ multiplex PCR; TCRdb's version includes in-frame clones alone and lacks a portion of them. Here the sample spans roughly 84,000 clones, roughly nine tenths being singletons. Sample: peripheral blood, taken 28 days after the second AZD1222 dose. The receptors here all came from an adult who received the AZD1222 COVID-19 vaccine. Both conserved end residues are part of each CDR3. Each record gives: V gene, J gene, CDR3 protein.

TRBV30	TRBJ1-5	CAWRISAGPQHF
TRBV13	TRBJ2-1	CASSLTGGGNEQFF
TRBV7-9	TRBJ1-3	CASSPPGNTIYF
TRBV19	TRBJ1-4	CASSSGPREKGLFF
TRBV5-4	TRBJ1-6	CASSLDRVKGPLHF
TRBV2	TRBJ1-2	CASSGGTGDNGYTF
TRBV2	TRBJ2-5	CASSEAWVQETQYF
TRBV30	TRBJ1-5	CAWSAGNFNQPQHF
TRBV6-5	TRBJ1-1	CASSYNTDTEAFF
TRBV11-2	TRBJ1-2	CASSFILGDGYTF
TRBV19	TRBJ1-5	CATLRDAYSNQPQHF
TRBV9	TRBJ1-4	CASSVGGGATNEKLFF
TRBV18	TRBJ2-2	CASSPRSSGELFF
TRBV2	TRBJ1-6	CASTPLQAPNSPLHF
TRBV9	TRBJ1-1	CASSSREQGGRTEAFF
TRBV9	TRBJ2-1	CASSVTGSSYNEQFF
TRBV18	TRBJ1-2	CASSPDITNYGYTF
TRBV4-1	TRBJ2-3	CASSQDGTSGGPKDTQYF
TRBV5-1	TRBJ1-2	CASSLAGDRSNYGYTF
TRBV9	TRBJ2-2	CASSETSGGANTGELFF
TRBV11-3	TRBJ2-1	CASSLDLGVAGYNEQFF
TRBV9	TRBJ2-5	CASSAAVVLGRGETQYF
TRBV15	TRBJ1-2	CATTEPGGSYGYTF
TRBV15	TRBJ2-7	CATSRDGREQYF
TRBV5-5	TRBJ1-2	CASSSGQGGYYGYTF
TRBV2	TRBJ2-5	CASSFGESWGAQYF
TRBV5-1	TRBJ2-6	CASSLAGPRSGANVLTF
TRBV5-1	TRBJ1-6	CASSTGTADGNSPLHF
TRBV7-2	TRBJ1-1	CASSLGGAGTNTEAFF
TRBV7-9	TRBJ1-1	CASSLGALGGADTEAFF
TRBV4-1	TRBJ2-1	CASSQPGGDRLGYEQFF
TRBV20-1	TRBJ2-1	CSANSYNEQFF
TRBV7-8	TRBJ1-5	CASSLGQRQPQHF
TRBV14	TRBJ2-1	CASSQYGGTSSYNEQFF
TRBV19	TRBJ2-3	CASSIGVYTDTQYF
TRBV19	TRBJ1-5	CASSPRTDYAQPQHF
TRBV6-5	TRBJ1-5	CASSPSPYSNQPQHF
TRBV11-2	TRBJ2-6	CASSSGQGAYGANVLTF
TRBV4-1	TRBJ1-1	CASSRNRDPTEAFF
TRBV19	TRBJ2-2	CASHSRKVLGQSHTGELFF
TRBV25-1	TRBJ1-6	CASSDPGPHSPLHF
TRBV29-1	TRBJ2-3	CSIRQSGFQDTQYF
TRBV25-1	TRBJ1-4	CASSRQGAGEKLFF
TRBV6-5	TRBJ1-2	CASRGTDFGYGYTF
TRBV9	TRBJ2-7	CASSAGGQNSYEQYF
TRBV5-4	TRBJ1-1	CASSPGQGDTEAFF
TRBV7-2	TRBJ2-1	CASSLAPAGILNEQFF
TRBV7-2	TRBJ2-3	CASSLGGGAQYF
TRBV18	TRBJ2-2	CASSPQGGTGELFF
TRBV7-3	TRBJ2-1	CASSPQVDNEQFF
TRBV19	TRBJ1-1	CASTYATLNTEAFF
TRBV7-3	TRBJ2-1	CASSPLVAAYNEQFF
TRBV19	TRBJ2-5	CASSHGGSGQETQYF
TRBV6-4	TRBJ2-3	CASSERGSTDTQYF
TRBV5-4	TRBJ2-5	CASSLLGTAGGTQYF
TRBV12-5	TRBJ2-5	CASGLNTETQYF
TRBV5-1	TRBJ1-1	CASSLTRTANENTEAFF
TRBV27	TRBJ2-7	CASRETWDIYEQYF
TRBV11-3	TRBJ1-1	CASSRTANTEAFF